The 23 T cell receptor beta chains presented below share a single source sample, sequenced in a study of OX40 agonist ivuxolimab in advanced cancers. The method was immunoSEQ multiplex PCR; TCRdb's version includes in-frame clones alone and lacks a portion of them. In the table there are 20,000 to 25,000 clones, approximately 91% of which are singletons. The specimen was CD4+ or CD8+ T cells sorted from blood, collected in a trial of the OX40 agonist ivuxolimab. These receptors were obtained from an adult with an advanced solid tumor such as melanoma, head and neck, liver or kidney cancer.

This clone was observed a single time. The chain is built from TRBV10-2 and TRBJ1-1; 8 nucleotides align to TRBD1. The V segment lost 2 bases and the J segment 11 bases; nucleotides outside the gene matches: 7. The germline V gene has CDR1 WSHSY and CDR2 SAAADI. This CDR3 has 13 residues. In DNA form, the CDR3 reads TGCGCCAGCAGTGAGAATGCAGGGGGCAATGCTTTCTTT. Translated: CASSENAGGNAFF.

A word on this clone: Other DNA sequences in this specimen translate into the identical CDR3. The chain has TRBV10-3 and TRBJ1-1; D is undetermined. The CDR3 contains 11 residues. CDR1 is ENHRY and CDR2 is SYGVKD in the germline V gene. Trimming pared 4 bases from V and 4 bases from J, leaving 4 bases between. As DNA, the CDR3 is TGTGCCATCAGTGGGGGCACTGAAGCTTTCTTT. Translating gives CAISGGTEAFF.

The J gene is TRBJ2-1, the V gene TRBV13; D is possibly TRBD2 (5 bases). Germline V gene sequence: CDR1 PRHDT, CDR2 FYEKMQ (reference sequence). Trimming took 5 bases from V and 10 from J, leaving 15 bases between them. This CDR3 comprises 13 residues. For the CDR3, the DNA is TGTGCCAGCAGCCAAACTAGATGGCGGGAGCAGTTCTTC. This codes for CASSQTRWREQFF.

This clone showed up just once. The chain has TRBV7-2 and TRBJ2-7; the match to TRBD1 covers 8 bases. From germline, CDR1 is SGHTA and CDR2 FQGNSA. V gave up 5 bases and J gave up 0 bases; unmatched junction bases: 3. The CDR3 covers 14 residues. Written as DNA, the CDR3 is TGTGCCAGCAGCGCCGGGACAGGCTCCTACGAGCAGTACTTC. Its translation is CASSAGTGSYEQYF.

The V call is TRBV6-1, the J call TRBJ2-1, with 7 bases lining up with TRBD2. V lost 3 bases to trimming and J lost 0 bases; unmatched junction nucleotides: 8. The CDR3 spans 17 residues. Germline values: CDR1 MNHNS, CDR2 SASEGT. The CDR3 sequence is CASSESTSRYSYNEQFF. The CDR3 coding sequence is TGTGCCAGCAGTGAGTCGACTAGCCGTTACTCCTACAATGAGCAGTTCTTC.

This chain connects TRBV7-2 to TRBJ1-1, with D possibly being TRBD1 (6 bases). V shed 5 bases and J shed 1 base, with 8 bases lying between them. Germline V gene sequence: CDR1 SGHTA, CDR2 FQGNSA. CDR3 length: 13 amino acids. DNA for the CDR3: TGTGCCAGCAGCCCACAGGGGAACACTGAAGCTTTCTTT. Protein sequence: CASSPQGNTEAFF.

The rearrangement joins TRBV10-1 to TRBJ1-1, with no clear D. Germline-derived CDR1 and CDR2 are WNHNN and SYGVQD (reference sequence). The CDR3 runs 13 residues. V was cut by 0 bases and J by 6 bases, with 8 bases left in between. The DNA for the CDR3 is TGCGCCAGCAGTGAGTCGTCCGGGGCTGAAGCTTTCTTT. Translated: CASSESSGAEAFF.

The chain is built from TRBV2 and TRBJ2-1, with TRBD1 identical over 7 bases. This CDR3 region has 12 residues. Germline trimming cut 6 bases from V and 9 bases from J; bases unmatched to any gene: 5. The germline V gene encodes CDR1 SNHLY and CDR2 FYNNEI. The CDR3 loop reads CASRGQSSEQFF. The CDR3 bases are TGTGCCAGCAGGGGACAGTCCAGTGAGCAGTTCTTC. Full variable domain (remainder filled in from reference TRBV2 and TRBJ2-1): EPEVTQTPSHQVTQMGQEVILRCVPISNHLYFYWYRQILGQKVEFLVSFYNNEISEKSEIFDDQFSVERPDGSNFTLKIRSTKLEDSAMYFCASRGQSSEQFFGPGTRLTVL.

V and J are TRBV5-8 and TRBJ1-6; no clear D. The germline CDR1 and CDR2 sequences are SGHTS and YDEGEE. CDR3 size: 15 residues. V lost 1 base and J lost 8, with 13 bases in between. The CDR3 region has the DNA TGTGCCAGCAGCTTGCTGGGAGGGATAGATTCACCCCTCCACTTT. Residues: CASSLLGGIDSPLHF.

The table lists this clone with a count of one. The chain recombines TRBV6-5 with TRBJ2-5; D call uncertain. There are 15 residues in the CDR3. V lost 1 base to trimming and J lost 5 bases, with 14 bases between them. From germline, CDR1 is MNHEY and CDR2 SVGAGI. This CDR3 reads CASSYYVGTEETQYF. In DNA, the CDR3 is TGTGCCAGCAGTTACTATGTGGGTACCGAGGAGACCCAGTACTTC.

This chain uses TRBV5-6 with TRBJ2-7; D ambiguous. V was trimmed by 1 base and J by 0 bases, leaving 8 bases between them. This CDR3 region has 14 residues. Germline V gene sequence: CDR1 SGHDT, CDR2 YYEEEE. In DNA form, the CDR3 reads TGTGCCAGCAGCTTGACGTACTACTCCTACGAGCAGTACTTC. Protein sequence: CASSLTYYSYEQYF.

This chain links TRBV5-1 with TRBJ2-2, with TRBD1 matching over 7 bases. Germline CDR1 SGHRS, CDR2 YFSETQ. V was clipped by 1 base and J by 0 bases; unmatched bases: 3. The CDR3 spans 16 residues. CDR3 residues: CASSLSGTANTGELFF. The CDR3 nucleotides are TGCGCCAGCAGCTTGTCTGGGACAGCGAACACCGGGGAGCTGTTTTTT.

The rearrangement joins TRBV10-2 to TRBJ1-6; D is undetermined. V shed 0 bases and J shed 13 bases, with 10 bases lying between them. Germline V gene lookup returns CDR1 WSHSY and CDR2 SAAADI. CDR3 length: 13 residues. For the CDR3, the DNA is TGCGCCAGCAGTGAGTCGGTCAGTAGTCCCCTCCACTTT. Amino acid sequence: CASSESVSSPLHF.

This sequence joins TRBV4-2 and TRBJ1-2; D remains unclear. Per germline, CDR1 LGHNA and CDR2 YNFKEQ. V gave up 4 bases and J gave up 4 bases, with 22 bases separating them. The CDR3 is 17 residues long. The CDR3 is CASSPQVMSNAGYGYTF. As DNA, the CDR3 is TGTGCCAGCAGCCCACAAGTAATGAGTAACGCGGGCTATGGCTACACCTTC.

This chain connects TRBV27 to TRBJ2-5; D is possibly TRBD2 (6 bases). Gene TRBJ2-7 matches the end of the DNA better, so the J call may be wrong. CDR3 length equals 14 residues. CDR1 and CDR2 from the germline V gene are MNHEY and SMNVEV (reference sequence). Here the CDR3 DNA reads TGTGCCAGCGCGTTCGGGGGTGGTACATACGAGCAGTACTTC. Protein: CASAFGGGTYEQYF.

The chain couples TRBV5-8 to TRBJ1-2, with TRBD1 matching 9 bases. V shed 4 bases and J 8 bases; nucleotides not matched to a gene: 6. This CDR3 contains 13 residues. Germline V lookup: CDR1 SGHTS, CDR2 YDEGEE. The CDR3 loop is CASSPGQGYGYTF. For the CDR3, the DNA is TGTGCCAGCAGCCCGGGACAGGGTTACGGCTACACCTTC.

The chain's CDR3 is CATSTSGGGNTEAFF. The DNA for the CDR3 is TGTGCCACTTCCACTTCAGGGGGGGGCAACACTGAAGCTTTCTTT. This chain links TRBV2 with TRBJ1-1; 7 bases align to TRBD1. Germline CDR1 and CDR2: SNHLY and FYNNEI. V lost 10 bases, J lost 2 bases, and 13 bases stayed unmatched. CDR3 length: 15 amino acids.

This chain links TRBV6-8 with TRBJ1-3; no clear D. The length of the CDR3 is 14 residues. Looked up from germline, CDR1 is MNHGY and CDR2 is SAAAGT. Between the trimmed V and J ends, which lost 6 bases and 0 bases, there was a span of 9 bases. This chain's CDR3 is CASSALASGNTIYF. The CDR3 DNA reads TGTGCCAGCAGCGCCCTAGCCTCTGGAAACACCATATATTTT.

The chain is built from TRBV7-6 and TRBJ1-1, with D perhaps TRBD1 (5 bases). The germline CDR1 and CDR2 sequences are SGHVS and FNYEAQ. Trimming removed 5 bases at V and 1 base at J, with 8 bases between. This CDR3 comprises 13 residues. CDR3 sequence reads: CASSKDRNTEAFF. In DNA, the CDR3 is TGTGCCAGCAGCAAAGACAGGAACACTGAAGCTTTCTTT.

The chain has TRBV28 and TRBJ1-2; 8 bases map to TRBD1. With V trimmed by 7 bases and J by 3 bases, 7 bases remained unmatched. CDR3 length: 14 residues. Germline V gene data show CDR1 as MDHEN and CDR2 as SYDVKM. CDR3 loop: CASTPPQGDYGYTF. CDR3 nucleotide sequence: TGTGCCAGCACCCCCCCACAGGGGGACTATGGCTACACCTTC.

CDR3 nucleotides: TGTGCCAGCAGCTTAGAGCCGGAAGAGACCCAGTACTTC. Protein sequence: CASSLEPEETQYF. V usage is TRBV11-2 and J usage is TRBJ2-5; D is unresolved. This CDR3 has 13 residues. Trimming removed 0 bases at V and 3 bases at J, with 5 bases between. Looked up from germline, CDR1 is SGHAT and CDR2 is FQNNGV.

This chain links TRBV6-1 with TRBJ1-2; D is undetermined. The CDR3 has 15 amino acids. The V and J ends lost 1 base and 0 bases respectively, with 9 bases between them. Per germline, CDR1 MNHNS and CDR2 SASEGT. The CDR3 nucleotides are TGTGCCAGCAGTGAAGGGAGTGCTTCTAACTATGGCTACACCTTC. It codes for CASSEGSASNYGYTF.

The chain has TRBV7-8 and TRBJ2-7, with D unresolved. There are 14 residues in the CDR3. The V end lost 5 bases, the J end lost 2 bases, and 13 bases lay between the germline ends. Germline V gene sequence: CDR1 SGHVS, CDR2 FQNEAQ. CDR3 bases: TGTGCCAGCAGCGTATGGTCCAACACCTACGAGCAGTACTTC. It encodes CASSVWSNTYEQYF.